A single sample is the source of the 32 T cell receptor beta chains below, sequenced in a study of regulatory T cells in long-lasting Graves disease. Arm-PCR of CDR3 regions and iRepertoire HTBI primers were used to build TCR beta libraries. TCRdb fed the multiplex PCR reads into MiXCR, producing one record per CDR3 protein. Altogether fewer than 400,000 distinct CDR3 sequences are present, 18% being singletons, with the ten largest covering less than 40%. Time point noted: newly diagnosed GD, antithyroid drugs for less than 3 months. Extracted PBMC RNA gave rise to the TCR library. The sample here was peripheral blood mononuclear cells (PBMCs), taken at new diagnosis, from a patient treated with antithyroid drugs. These TCRs come from a female donor with Graves disease.

To note about this clonotype: This may stem from a read error, because a much larger clone lies one nucleotide away. The CDR3 carries no conserved terminal phenylalanine or tryptophan, so it likely arises from a read error. J is TRBJ2-3 and V is TRBV20-1; D is unresolved. V lost 4 bases, J lost 2 bases, and 7 bases lay in between. Germline V gene lookup returns CDR1 DFQATT and CDR2 SNEGSKA (reference sequence). This CDR3 spans 12 amino acids. The CDR3 loop is CSAIQFTDTQYC. CDR3 nucleotides: TGCAGTGCTATCCAGTTCACAGATACGCAGTATTGT.

This clonotype was detected ten times or more. The rearrangement links TRBV6-4 to TRBJ2-3; 10 bases align to TRBD2. Germline CDR1 is MRHNA and CDR2 is SNTAGT. CDR3 length equals 15 residues. V trimming: 3 bases; J trimming: 1 base; junction bases outside the gene matches: 1. In nucleotides, the CDR3 is TGTGCCAGCAGTGAAGGGACTAGCGGCACAGATACGCAGTATTTT. Translated: CASSEGTSGTDTQYF.

This clonotype was picked up many times. The rearrangement joins TRBV12-3 or TRBV12-4 to TRBJ2-7; no clear D gene. Trimming stripped 5 bases from V and 0 bases from J, with 11 bases between. This CDR3 spans 14 amino acids. Written as DNA, the CDR3 is TGTGCCAGCAGTCCGCTTGTTAGCTCCTACGAGCAGTACTTC. This gives the protein CASSPLVSSYEQYF.

This clonotype appeared many times. The gene calls are TRBV27 and TRBJ2-7, with 7 bases lining up with TRBD1. V shed 7 bases and J 2 bases; nucleotides not matched to a gene: 5. The germline CDR1 and CDR2 sequences are MNHEY and SMNVEV (reference sequence). The CDR3 is 13 residues long. The DNA for the CDR3 is TGTGCCAGCAAAGGGACAGCAGCCTACGAGCAGTACTTC. Protein sequence: CASKGTAAYEQYF.

At least ten counts were recorded for this clonotype. The chain has TRBV28 and TRBJ1-5, with 7 bases identical to TRBD1. The V and J ends lost 10 bases and 2 bases, in that order; junction bases with no gene match: 5. CDR1 is MDHEN, CDR2 SYDVKM, per germline. The CDR3 covers 13 residues. The CDR3 nucleotides read TGTGCCACCGCCAGGGGGGGCAATCAGCCCCAGCATTTT. Translating gives CATARGGNQPQHF.

In its sample, this clonotype was seen many times. The V and J genes are TRBV29-1 and TRBJ1-1; D gene unclear. The CDR3 is made up of 11 amino acids. Germline V lookup: CDR1 SQVTM, CDR2 ANQGSEA. Trimming pared 5 bases from V and 1 base from J, leaving 5 bases between. The CDR3 coding sequence is TGCAGCGTTAGGGAGAACACTGAAGCTTTCTTT. Translation: CSVRENTEAFF.

This clonotype was picked up many times. The CDR3 sequence is CAARRESGLGLVEFF. DNA of the CDR3: TGTGCCGCCCGAAGGGAGTCGGGACTAGGGCTAGTGGAGTTCTTC. The chain combines TRBV27 with TRBJ2-1, with TRBD2 identical over 8 bases. With V trimmed by 11 bases and J by 14 bases, 23 bases remained unmatched. CDR3 length equals 15 residues. Germline CDR1 MNHEY, CDR2 SMNVEV (reference sequence).

To note about this clonotype: The conserved final phenylalanine or tryptophan is absent from the CDR3, which likely points to a read error. The J gene is TRBJ2-1, the V gene TRBV12-3 or TRBV12-4, with D hard to call. V dropped 5 bases and J dropped 6 bases, with 8 bases sitting between them. This CDR3 has 12 amino acids. CDR3 nucleotide sequence: TGTGCCAGCAGTCTGAGAACCAATGAGCAGTTCTCC. This sequence encodes CASSLRTNEQFS.

This clonotype appeared many times. The chain carries TRBV18 and TRBJ2-1; no definite D call. The germline V and J ends were trimmed by 1 base and 6 bases, with 10 bases remaining between them. Per the germline V gene, CDR1 is KGHSH and CDR2 is LQKENI. The CDR3 is 14 residues long. The CDR3 spells CASSPRPETNEQFF. DNA of the CDR3: TGTGCCAGCTCACCACGACCGGAGACCAATGAGCAGTTCTTC.

This clonotype was counted at least ten times. The gene calls are TRBV6-1 and TRBJ2-7; D is uncertain. Trimming left V 11 bases short and J 4 bases short, with 12 bases between. The CDR3 loop spans 11 amino acids. The V gene's germline CDR1 is MNHNS and CDR2 SASEGT. The CDR3 reads CAPGRIYEQYF. The DNA of the CDR3 is TGTGCCCCCGGACGGATATACGAGCAGTACTTC.

Many counts were recorded for this clonotype. The chain combines TRBV11-3 with TRBJ2-7, with TRBD1 identical over 8 bases. The CDR3 is 15 residues long. V trimming: 4 bases; J trimming: 3 bases; junction bases outside the gene matches: 8. The germline V gene has CDR1 SGHNT and CDR2 YENEEA. The CDR3 reads CASSSTGGTVYEQYF. For the CDR3, the DNA is TGTGCCAGCAGCTCCACAGGGGGTACCGTCTACGAGCAGTACTTC.

This clonotype was counted a few times. The V and J genes are TRBV13 and TRBJ2-7, with 9 bases identical to TRBD2. There are 15 residues in the CDR3. Germline V gene lookup returns CDR1 PRHDT and CDR2 FYEKMQ (reference sequence). The V and J ends lost 5 bases and 2 bases, in that order; junction bases with no gene match: 7. CDR3 in DNA: TGTGCCAGCAGCATAGCGGGAGAGACCCCCTACGAGCAGTACTTC. Translated, it gives CASSIAGETPYEQYF.

This clonotype was detected only once. A far larger clone lies a single base away; this is likely a read error. The CDR3 DNA is TGTGCCAGCGGGTTAGAACCCTTGCCAGATACGCAGTATTTT. This codes for CASGLEPLPDTQYF. This chain connects TRBV6-1 to TRBJ2-3; D is unclear. Trimming left V 8 bases short and J 4 bases short, with 16 bases between. CDR1 and CDR2 from the germline V gene are MNHNS and SASEGT. The CDR3 sequence is 14 residues long.

This clonotype was detected many times. The chain is built from TRBV19 and TRBJ2-3; 7 bases line up with TRBD2. Trimming took 5 bases from V and 0 from J; bases not matched to a gene: 8. The germline CDR1 and CDR2 sequences are LNHDA and SQIVND (reference sequence). The CDR3 loop spans 16 amino acids. Here the CDR3 DNA reads TGTGCCAGTAGTCCACTTAGCGGGCCTAGCACAGATACGCAGTATTTT. It codes for CASSPLSGPSTDTQYF.

This clonotype was seen many times. The chain couples TRBV10-2 to TRBJ2-7; 7 bases line up with TRBD1. Germline CDR1 and CDR2: WSHSY and SAAADI. With V trimmed by 6 bases and J by 0 bases, 8 bases remained unmatched. This CDR3 is 15 amino acids long. The CDR3 spells CASRDRDSSSYEQYF. DNA for the CDR3: TGCGCCAGCAGGGACCGGGACAGCTCCTCCTACGAGCAGTACTTC.

In its sample, this clonotype was seen many times. V usage is TRBV28 and J usage is TRBJ1-1, with TRBD1 as a possible D gene (6 bases). The CDR3 is 17 residues long. Germline CDR1 MDHEN, CDR2 SYDVKM. The V and J ends lost 3 bases and 4 bases respectively, with 21 bases between them. The CDR3: CASSFRDTRLLGTEAFF. CDR3 sequence (DNA): TGTGCCAGCAGTTTCCGGGACACTCGGTTGTTGGGCACTGAAGCTTTCTTT.

The chain links TRBV6-5 to TRBJ1-2; D gene uncertain. CDR3 size: 13 residues. Germline V gene lookup returns CDR1 MNHEY and CDR2 SVGAGI. Trimming cost V 4 bases and J 4 bases, with 10 bases left between them. The CDR3 region is CASSFRERYGYTF. CDR3 DNA: TGTGCCAGCAGTTTTAGGGAGCGCTATGGCTACACCTTC.

V and J are TRBV7-9 and TRBJ2-5; D is possibly TRBD2 (5 bases). The end of the DNA aligns better with TRBJ2-1, so the J call may be wrong. Germline V gives CDR1 SEHNR, CDR2 FQNEAQ (reference sequence). The CDR3 covers 14 residues. The CDR3 nucleotides are TGTGCCAGCAGCTTAGATGAAAGAAGCGGCTCCCAGTTCTTC. Translation: CASSLDERSGSQFF.

About this clonotype: A far bigger clonotype differs at one base, so this is likely a read error. This chain uses TRBV7-8 with TRBJ2-3; D remains ambiguous. The J call may be in error: the DNA end matches TRBJ1-5 better. Germline CDR1 and CDR2: SGHVS and FQNEAQ. The CDR3 spans 15 residues. In DNA, the CDR3 is TGTGCCAGCAGCGGACTAGCGGGATTCACAGATACGCAGCATTTT. It yields the protein CASSGLAGFTDTQHF.

As regards this clonotype: This may arise from a read error, as a much more abundant clone is one base away. The CDR3 end shows no conserved phenylalanine or tryptophan, and so a read error is likely. The chain has TRBV5-5 and TRBJ1-2; 8 positions match TRBD1. The CDR3 covers 15 residues. The V segment lost 3 bases and the J segment 2 bases; nucleotides outside the gene matches: 6. Per the germline V gene, CDR1 is SGHKS and CDR2 is YYEKEE (reference sequence). Here the CDR3 DNA reads TGTGCCAGCAGCTCCACAGGGGGTTTAAACTATGGCTACACCCTC. Its protein is CASSSTGGLNYGYTL.

The chain joins TRBV19 to TRBJ1-2; 7 bases map to TRBD1. Germline CDR1 reads LNHDA; CDR2 reads SQIVND (reference sequence). Trimming removed 4 bases from V and 3 bases from J; junction bases left unmatched: 5. The CDR3 is made up of 14 amino acids. CDR3 bases: TGTGCCAGTAGTACCGTAGGGGGCGACTATGGCTACACCTTC. This translates into CASSTVGGDYGYTF.

Ten or more counts support this clonotype. The J gene is TRBJ2-7, the V gene TRBV2, with D possibly being TRBD2 (5 bases). Germline CDR1 reads SNHLY; CDR2 reads FYNNEI. CDR3 length equals 13 residues. V lost 8 bases, J lost 5 bases, and 16 bases lay in between. DNA for the CDR3: TGTGCCAGCGAGGGCGGCCTGGGGAACGAGCAGTACTTC. Translating it yields CASEGGLGNEQYF.

This clonotype was seen at least ten times. V and J are TRBV28 and TRBJ2-3; 8 bases map to TRBD2. The CDR3 runs 18 residues. V was clipped by 6 bases and J by 0 bases; unmatched bases: 14. Germline V lookup: CDR1 MDHEN, CDR2 SYDVKM. CDR3 DNA sequence: TGTGCCAGCAGACTAACCGGGACTAGGCGACCTAGCACAGATACGCAGTATTTT. Amino acid sequence: CASRLTGTRRPSTDTQYF.

The rearrangement joins TRBV5-1 to TRBJ2-3, with TRBD2 matching 7 bases. Germline V gene data show CDR1 as SGHRS and CDR2 as YFSETQ. This CDR3 comprises 15 residues. With 4 bases clipped from V and 0 bases from J, the junction kept 5 bases outside the gene matches. The CDR3 coding sequence is TGCGCCAGCAGCAACCGAGCGGGAAGCACAGATACGCAGTATTTT. Residues: CASSNRAGSTDTQYF.

This clonotype was counted at least ten times. This rearrangement joins TRBV4-2 to TRBJ2-3, with a tentative D call TRBD1 (5 bases). Trimming shortened V by 0 bases and J by 4 bases, and 8 bases separated the two germline ends. The V gene's germline CDR1 is LGHNA and CDR2 YNFKEQ. This CDR3 comprises 14 residues. The CDR3, as DNA: TGTGCCAGCAGCCAAGACAGGGCCCCAGATACGCAGTATTTT. It codes for CASSQDRAPDTQYF.

As concerns this clonotype: A far more abundant clone sits one base away, making this likely a read error. The CDR3 loop reads CASSASGTSYNEQYF. For the CDR3, the DNA is TGTGCCAGCAGTGCGAGCGGGACCTCTTACAATGAGCAGTACTTC. The J gene is TRBJ2-7, the V gene TRBV6-1; 7 bases match TRBD2. Germline assignment: CDR1 MNHNS and CDR2 SASEGT. The CDR3 is 15 amino acids. V lost 4 bases, J lost 7 bases, and 13 bases stayed unmatched.

The chain couples TRBV18 to TRBJ2-7, with D tentatively TRBD1 (5 bases). V was trimmed by 2 bases and J by 5 bases, leaving 16 bases between them. This CDR3 contains 15 residues. CDR1 is KGHSH and CDR2 is LQKENI in the germline V gene. The CDR3 bases are TGTGCCAGCTCACCAGTTCTTCACAGGTCCAACGAGCAGTACTTC. Translated, it gives CASSPVLHRSNEQYF.

About this clonotype itself: Germline and junction disagree at one end, which may indicate a read error. The V call is TRBV19, the J call TRBJ1-1; D is ambiguous. The V gene's germline CDR1 is LNHDA and CDR2 SQIVND (reference sequence). The CDR3 sequence is 13 residues long. CDR3 sequence reads: CASSMSGNTGAFF. For the CDR3, the DNA is TGTGCCAGTAGTATGTCCGGGAACACTGGAGCTTTCTTT. The variable domain in full, with the rest retrieved from reference TRBV19 and TRBJ1-1, is DGGITQSPKYLFRKEGQNVTLSCEQNLNHDAMYWYRQDPGQGLRLIYYSQIVNDFQKGDIAEGYSVSREKKESFPLTVTSAQKNPTAFYLCASSMSGNTGAFFGQGTRLTVV.

The chain employs TRBV11-2 and TRBJ1-1; TRBD1 matches 9 bases. Germline CDR1 SGHAT, CDR2 FQNNGV. V lost 4 bases to trimming and J lost 5 bases; unmatched junction nucleotides: 8. The CDR3 extends over 15 amino acids. This CDR3 reads CASSSNRGRGTEAFF. The CDR3 DNA follows: TGTGCCAGCAGCTCAAACAGGGGGCGCGGAACTGAAGCTTTCTTT.

This clonotype was counted a single time. The chain is built from TRBV2 and TRBJ1-1; 7 bases are a match to TRBD1. Germline CDR1 is SNHLY and CDR2 is FYNNEI. This CDR3 spans 17 amino acids. J was trimmed by 0 bases and V by 6 bases; bases with no gene match: 13. CDR3: CASRYGQETAMNTEAFF. CDR3 nucleotides: TGTGCCAGCAGATACGGACAGGAAACGGCCATGAACACTGAAGCTTTCTTT.

To note about this clonotype: This may arise from a read error, as a much more abundant clone is one base away. The chain has TRBV5-4 and TRBJ2-2; D remains ambiguous. Germline CDR1 is SGHNT and CDR2 is YYREEE (reference sequence). The CDR3 has 14 amino acids. CDR3 in amino acids: CTSSFGMNTGELFF. The CDR3 nucleotides are TGTACCAGCAGCTTTGGGATGAACACCGGGGAGCTGTTTTTT.

In regard to this clonotype: A much larger clone differs by one base, so this may be a read error. The chain has TRBV2 and TRBJ1-1; D not certain. This CDR3 is 13 amino acids long. V dropped 6 bases and J dropped 0 bases, with 8 bases sitting between them. CDR1 and CDR2 (germline): SNHLY, FYNNEI. Written as DNA, the CDR3 is TGTGCCAGCAGACCGGACCTGAACACTGAAGCTTTCTTT. This gives the protein CASRPDLNTEAFF.